Listed here is a single T cell receptor (beta chain). All patients relapsed after autologous stem cell transplantation, and brentuximab vedotin exposure varied. The data were obtained in a study of PD-1 blockade in classical Hodgkin lymphoma. Repertoires were generated with immunoSEQ multiplex PCR, while TCRdb's copy carries only in-frame clones and drops some. The data contain approximately 44,000 clones, approximately 71% of them seen just once; the ten biggest clones take up around 3%. The CDR3 is 12 residues long. The ends were cut back, 6 bases at V and 2 bases at J, with 7 bases in the middle. The germline gives CDR1 SGHAT, CDR2 FQNNGV.

The chain carries TRBV11-2 and TRBJ1-1; D not resolved. The sample here was peripheral blood mononuclear cells (PBMCs), taken at baseline. This sequence originates from a human donor with classical Hodgkin lymphoma. CDR3 in DNA: TGTGCCAGCAGGGACGGCAACACTGAAGCTTTCTTT. Amino acids: CASRDGNTEAFF.